The next 10 T cell receptor beta chains were all read from a single sample in a study of T cell repertoires in cytomegalovirus infection. TCRdb passed the reads through MiXCR, listing each CDR3 protein once. The repertoire consists of 500,000 to 600,000 distinct CDR3 sequences, with approximately 15% occurring once and the leading ten covering around 25%. The sequencing sample was made of CD8+ T cells from PBMCs. The receptors derive from a human donor in good health (CMV status not recorded). Some clones in this sample may be carry-over from other donors' samples.

The genes are TRBV19 and TRBJ1-5; D might be TRBD1 (5 bases). This CDR3 spans 17 amino acids. Trimming took off 6 bases at V and 0 bases at J, with 18 bases between the two ends. The germline gives CDR1 LNHDA, CDR2 SQIVND (reference sequence). CDR3 nucleotide sequence: TGTGCCAGTAGCCTCGGGGACGGAGAATATAGCAATCAGCCCCAGCATTTT. Residues: CASSLGDGEYSNQPQHF.

This clonotype was observed many times. The chain recombines TRBV6-5 with TRBJ1-2; weak D call: TRBD1 (6 bases). The V and J ends lost 8 bases and 1 base respectively, with 11 bases between them. The germline CDR1 and CDR2 sequences are MNHEY and SVGAGI. CDR3 length equals 13 residues. The CDR3 loop reads CASLRGINYGYTF. The DNA for the CDR3 is TGTGCCAGCCTAAGGGGGATTAACTATGGCTACACCTTC.

This clonotype was observed at least ten times. The V and J genes are TRBV7-6 and TRBJ1-6; D is ambiguous. CDR1 and CDR2 (germline): SGHVS, FNYEAQ. This CDR3 has 16 residues. V was trimmed by 1 base and J by 8 bases, leaving 15 bases between them. The CDR3 is CASSLGGSDADSPLHF. For the CDR3, the DNA is TGTGCCAGCAGCTTAGGAGGGTCCGACGCGGATTCACCCCTCCACTTT.

This clonotype was seen ten or more times. The chain links TRBV15 to TRBJ1-4, with D possibly TRBD1 on 6 matching bases. The germline V gene has CDR1 LNHNV and CDR2 YYDKDF (reference sequence). This CDR3 region has 19 residues. V was shortened by 9 bases and J by 0 bases, with 26 bases between the two germline ends. The CDR3 DNA sequence: TGTGCCACGGGTTGGGGGCAGACTCTACTATCTACAACTAATGAAAAACTGTTTTTT. Protein product: CATGWGQTLLSTTNEKLFF.

This chain joins TRBV2 and TRBJ1-2; possible D gene TRBD1, 6 bases. V was shortened by 9 bases and J by 3 bases, with 11 bases between the two germline ends. CDR3 size: 12 residues. Germline V gene data show CDR1 as SNHLY and CDR2 as FYNNEI. The CDR3 nucleotides are TGTGCCAGACACAGGGCGGACTATGGCTACACCTTC. This codes for CARHRADYGYTF.

This clonotype was detected ten times or more. The CDR3 protein is CASSSSSGYEQYF. Written as DNA, the CDR3 is TGTGCCAGCAGCTCTTCTAGCGGGTACGAGCAGTACTTC. The genes are TRBV7-3 and TRBJ2-7; 8 positions match TRBD2. This CDR3 contains 13 residues. Germline V gene lookup returns CDR1 SGHTA and CDR2 FQGTGA. The junction had 3 bases not matched to a gene; V was cut back by 4 bases and J by 4 bases. Full variable domain (outside the CDR3, taken from reference TRBV7-3 and TRBJ2-7): GAGVSQTPSNKVTEKGKYVELRCDPISGHTALYWYRQSLGQGPEFLIYFQGTGAADDSGLPNDRFFAVRPEGSVSTLKIQRTERGDSAVYLCASSSSSGYEQYFGPGTRLTVT.

About this clonotype: One end of the junction fails to match germline, which may point to a read error. The CDR3 DNA is TGTGCCAGCAGTTACGGGCTAGCGGGCTACTATGAGCAGTTCTTC. Amino acid sequence: CASSYGLAGYYEQFF. The chain carries TRBV6-2 or TRBV6-3 and TRBJ2-1; 8 bases line up with TRBD2. CDR3 length: 15 residues. Germline V lookup: CDR1 MNHEY, CDR2 SVGEGT.

This clonotype appeared many times. The chain uses TRBV12-3 or TRBV12-4 and TRBJ1-3; D gene unclear. V was pared by 3 bases and J by 2 bases, with 8 bases between. CDR3 length: 14 residues. The CDR3 loop reads CASSFTSAGNTIYF. DNA of the CDR3: TGTGCCAGCAGTTTTACGTCGGCTGGAAACACCATATATTTT.

The genes are TRBV9 and TRBJ2-2; D is possibly TRBD2 (6 bases). CDR3 length: 16 residues. Trimming left V 2 bases short and J 2 bases short, with 13 bases between. Germline CDR1 SGDLS, CDR2 YYNGEE. The CDR3: CASSVRRDGNTGELFF. CDR3 DNA: TGTGCCAGCAGCGTCCGGCGGGACGGTAACACCGGGGAGCTGTTTTTT.

There are a few counts of this clonotype. The chain links TRBV19 to TRBJ1-2, with TRBD1 identical over 7 bases. The CDR3 loop spans 14 amino acids. Germline lookup yields CDR1 LNHDA and CDR2 SQIVND (reference sequence). The J segment lost 4 bases and the V segment lost 5 bases, leaving 7 bases of the junction unmatched. The CDR3 here is CASSLQGLTYGYTF. The CDR3 DNA reads TGTGCCAGTAGTCTACAGGGGCTCACCTATGGCTACACCTTC.